Below are 30 T cell receptor beta chains sequenced from a single sample in a study of T cells in Graves' hyperthyroidism and ophthalmopathy. Regions amplified from RNA transcripts were the TCR beta CDR3 regions. The primer set for the first-round RT-PCR of the TCR CDR3 was HTBI. In TCRdb, the multiplex PCR reads were re-called with MiXCR into one record per CDR3 protein. The repertoire includes some 370,000 distinct CDR3 sequences, about 14% of them detected once, and 25% to 30% sits in the top ten. The specimen was blood. The receptors derive from a man aged 50-60 years with Graves' ophthalmopathy.

The genes are TRBV5-1 and TRBJ2-7; tentative D call: TRBD1 (6 bases). Trimming stripped 4 bases from V and 3 bases from J, with 14 bases between. The CDR3 consists of 14 residues. Per germline, CDR1 SGHRS and CDR2 YFSETQ. The DNA for the CDR3 is TGCGCCAGCAGCGAAACCGGGACAATCTACGAGCAGTACTTC. Translation gives CASSETGTIYEQYF.

V usage is TRBV7-3 and J usage is TRBJ2-2; 8 bases align to TRBD1. The ends lost 5 bases at V and 4 bases at J; junction bases unmatched: 3. This CDR3 is 14 amino acids long. Germline loops: CDR1 SGHTA, CDR2 FQGTGA. CDR3 nucleotides: TGTGCCAGCAGCCAGGGACAGGCCACCGGGGAGCTGTTTTTT. This gives the protein CASSQGQATGELFF.

This clonotype was counted a few times. This chain joins TRBV11-2 and TRBJ2-2; 8 bases are shared with TRBD1. CDR1 is SGHAT, CDR2 FQNNGV, per germline. Germline trimming cut 5 bases from V and 2 bases from J; bases unmatched to any gene: 7. The CDR3 is 16 amino acids. CDR3 sequence reads: CASSHRQGPNTGELFF. The CDR3 DNA sequence: TGTGCCAGCAGCCACCGACAGGGGCCCAACACCGGGGAGCTGTTTTTT.

V gene TRBV15 combines with J gene TRBJ1-3, with 7 bases fitting TRBD1. The junction had 2 bases not matched to a gene; V was cut back by 1 base and J by 2 bases. In germline, CDR1 is LNHNV, CDR2 YYDKDF (reference sequence). The CDR3 is made up of 15 amino acids. Written as DNA, the CDR3 is TGTGCCACCAGCAGAGGTACAGGGGCTGGAAACACCATATATTTT. Residues: CATSRGTGAGNTIYF.

This clonotype occurred a few times. The chain carries TRBV7-6 and TRBJ2-2; TRBD2 is a possible D gene (6 bases). There are 17 residues in the CDR3. The germline V and J ends were trimmed by 5 bases and 0 bases, with 16 bases remaining between them. CDR1 is SGHVS, CDR2 FNYEAQ, per germline. The CDR3 sequence is CASSPPRERANTGELFF. DNA for the CDR3: TGTGCCAGCAGCCCCCCCCGGGAGCGCGCGAACACCGGGGAGCTGTTTTTT.

In the case of this clonotype: A much larger clone differs by one base, so this may be a read error. The chain employs TRBV6-9 and TRBJ2-2; unclear D gene. The CDR3 runs to 13 residues. V was cut by 8 bases and J by 5 bases, with 12 bases left in between. CDR1 and CDR2 from the germline V gene are MNHGY and SVAAGI. The CDR3 nucleotides read TGTGCCAGCGGTTCGGAACTTACCGGGGAGCTGTTTTTT. This codes for CASGSELTGELFF.

This clonotype was detected many times. The chain has TRBV11-2 and TRBJ2-1; D is ambiguous. This CDR3 comprises 16 residues. Between the trimmed V and J ends, which lost 4 bases and 6 bases, there was a span of 19 bases. Germline V gene data show CDR1 as SGHAT and CDR2 as FQNNGV. CDR3 DNA: TGTGCCAGCAGCTACCCCCCCGGTTTTTACTTCAATGAGCAGTTCTTC. This sequence encodes CASSYPPGFYFNEQFF. Full variable domain (remainder filled in from reference TRBV11-2 and TRBJ2-1): EAGVAQSPRYKIIEKRQSVAFWCNPISGHATLYWYQQILGQGPKLLIQFQNNGVVDDSQLPKDRFSAERLKGVDSTLKIQPAKLEDSAVYLCASSYPPGFYFNEQFFGPGTRLTVL.

This clonotype was seen ten or more times. The J gene is TRBJ2-5, the V gene TRBV11-2; TRBD2 aligns across 14 bases. Germline lookup yields CDR1 SGHAT and CDR2 FQNNGV. The CDR3 is 17 amino acids. V trimming: 1 base; J trimming: 5 bases; junction bases outside the gene matches: 6. Here the CDR3 reads CASSLATSGRASETQYF. CDR3 DNA sequence: TGTGCCAGCAGCTTAGCGACTAGCGGGAGGGCCTCCGAGACCCAGTACTTC.

The rearrangement links TRBV6-2 or TRBV6-3 to TRBJ1-5; the D gene is possibly TRBD1 (6 bases). The CDR3 is 14 residues long. Germline values: CDR1 MNHEY, CDR2 SVGEGT. V dropped 6 bases and J dropped 6 bases, with 15 bases sitting between them. CDR3 sequence: CASRKTGSSQPQHF. As DNA, the CDR3 is TGTGCCAGCAGGAAAACAGGGTCTTCTCAGCCCCAGCATTTT.

At least ten counts were recorded for this clonotype. The gene calls are TRBV30 and TRBJ2-1, with D hard to call. V was trimmed by 0 bases and J by 4 bases, leaving 16 bases between them. Germline values: CDR1 GTSNPN, CDR2 SVGIG (reference sequence). The CDR3 loop spans 16 amino acids. CDR3: CAWSVKLGLGYNEQFF. CDR3 coding DNA: TGTGCCTGGAGTGTAAAATTGGGGTTGGGGTACAATGAGCAGTTCTTC.

This clonotype was observed at least ten times. The chain couples TRBV2 to TRBJ2-7; TRBD2 agrees at 7 bases. The CDR3 runs 14 residues. The V and J ends lost 6 bases and 5 bases, in that order; junction bases with no gene match: 10. The germline CDR1 and CDR2 sequences are SNHLY and FYNNEI. CDR3 amino acids: CASRVGGLFDEQYF. For the CDR3, the DNA is TGTGCCAGCAGGGTGGGAGGGCTATTCGACGAGCAGTACTTC.

This clonotype was observed at least ten times. The rearrangement joins TRBV12-3 or TRBV12-4 to TRBJ2-1, with 9 bases identical to TRBD2. The CDR3 covers 16 residues. V shed 7 bases, J shed 5 bases, and the junction held 12 bases outside the gene matches. This chain's CDR3 is CASTGTSSPRDNEQFF. The CDR3 DNA is TGTGCCAGCACCGGGACTAGCTCACCAAGGGACAATGAGCAGTTCTTC.

This clonotype was counted many times. The chain couples TRBV7-3 to TRBJ2-3; D is perhaps TRBD1 or TRBD2 (6 bases each). This CDR3 region has 16 residues. V lost 0 bases, J lost 4 bases, and 14 bases lay in between. Germline V CDR1 and CDR2: SGHTA, FQGTGA. CDR3 protein: CASSLTRGRYADTQYF. The CDR3 DNA is TGTGCCAGCAGCTTAACGAGGGGGAGGTACGCAGATACGCAGTATTTT. The full variable domain, in which reference TRBV7-3 and TRBJ2-3 provide the parts outside the CDR3, is GAGVSQTPSNKVTEKGKYVELRCDPISGHTALYWYRQSLGQGPEFLIYFQGTGAADDSGLPNDRFFAVRPEGSVSTLKIQRTERGDSAVYLCASSLTRGRYADTQYFGPGTRLTVL.

This clonotype was seen a handful of times. The chain carries TRBV14 and TRBJ1-3; D gene uncertain. This CDR3 contains 16 residues. V dropped 0 bases and J dropped 0 bases, with 9 bases sitting between them. The germline V gene has CDR1 SGHDN and CDR2 FVKESK. The CDR3 DNA reads TGTGCCAGCAGCCAAGACGTGGTAACCTCTGGAAACACCATATATTTT. It translates to CASSQDVVTSGNTIYF.

At least ten counts were recorded for this clonotype. The V and J genes are TRBV2 and TRBJ1-4; 9 bases line up with TRBD1. This CDR3 region has 15 residues. Looked up from germline, CDR1 is SNHLY and CDR2 is FYNNEI. Trimming cost V 2 bases and J 3 bases; bases outside gene matches: 1. The CDR3 bases are TGTGCCAGCAGTGAACGGACAGGGGCTAATGAAAAACTGTTTTTT. Its protein product is CASSERTGANEKLFF.

This clonotype was found many times. The rearrangement joins TRBV2 to TRBJ2-5, with a weak D call TRBD2 (7 bases). V lost 7 bases, J lost 4 bases, and 16 bases lay in between. CDR1 and CDR2 (germline): SNHLY, FYNNEI. The CDR3 has 14 residues. DNA of the CDR3: TGTGCCAGCATGGGGGGGCAGGGCGTAGAGACCCAGTACTTC. Protein sequence: CASMGGQGVETQYF.

The chain has TRBV7-2 and TRBJ2-1; 10 bases are shared with TRBD1. Germline trimming cut 5 bases from V and 9 bases from J; bases unmatched to any gene: 7. Looked up from germline, CDR1 is SGHTA and CDR2 is FQGNSA. This CDR3 has 14 residues. CDR3: CASSRDRGHGEQFF. CDR3 coding DNA: TGTGCCAGCAGCCGGGACAGGGGTCACGGTGAGCAGTTCTTC.

The table lists this clonotype with many counts. The gene calls are TRBV29-1 and TRBJ2-7; 7 bases are a match to TRBD1. J lost 0 bases, V lost 2 bases, and 4 bases had no gene match. From germline, CDR1 is SQVTM and CDR2 ANQGSEA. The CDR3 contains 14 residues. CDR3 sequence reads: CSVEFGDSSYEQYF. CDR3 coding DNA: TGCAGCGTTGAATTTGGGGACAGCTCCTACGAGCAGTACTTC.

The chain carries TRBV11-2 and TRBJ2-2; 7 nucleotides align to TRBD2. Germline V CDR1 and CDR2: SGHAT, FQNNGV. This CDR3 is 18 amino acids long. J gave up 0 bases and V 4 bases, and 11 bases lay outside the gene matches. The CDR3 nucleotides read TGTGCCAGCAGCTCGCGGGGAGGGCCCATCTCGAACACCGGGGAGCTGTTTTTT. This sequence encodes CASSSRGGPISNTGELFF.

In regard to this clonotype: Because it lacks the conserved phenylalanine or tryptophan at the end, this CDR3 is likely a read error. This chain links TRBV6-2 or TRBV6-3 with TRBJ2-5; D uncertain. This CDR3 comprises 12 residues. Trimming pared 6 bases from V and 4 bases from J, leaving 9 bases between. Germline V gives CDR1 MNHEY, CDR2 SVGEGT. In DNA form, the CDR3 reads TGTGCCAGCAGGGCGATGGTAGAGACCCAGTACCTC. Translated, it gives CASRAMVETQYL.

In its sample, this clonotype was seen a few times. The chain couples TRBV25-1 to TRBJ1-1; D not certain. V was cut by 8 bases and J by 0 bases, with 4 bases left in between. Germline CDR1 is MGHDK and CDR2 is SYGVNS. CDR3 length equals 11 residues. Here the CDR3 reads CASYLNTEAFF. The CDR3, as DNA: TGTGCCAGCTACCTGAACACTGAAGCTTTCTTT.

The sample holds many counts of this clonotype. CDR3 protein: CASSPSGLTGSGYTF. The CDR3 coding sequence is TGTGCCAGCAGCCCAAGCGGCCTGACGGGATCCGGCTACACCTTC. The chain is built from TRBV3-1 and TRBJ1-2; D uncertain. V lost 4 bases to trimming and J lost 8 bases, with 20 bases between them. Per germline, CDR1 LGHDT and CDR2 YNNKEL (reference sequence). The CDR3 has 15 residues.

The sample holds many counts of this clonotype. This rearrangement joins TRBV11-3 to TRBJ1-1; D remains unclear. From germline, CDR1 is SGHNT and CDR2 YENEEA. CDR3 length equals 13 residues. Trimming took 1 base from V and 7 from J, leaving 10 bases between them. CDR3 sequence: CASSLAGRNEAFF. As DNA, the CDR3 is TGTGCCAGCAGCTTAGCGGGGAGAAATGAAGCTTTCTTT.

This clonotype was recorded many times. The chain uses TRBV6-1 and TRBJ2-1; 7 nucleotides match TRBD2. From germline, CDR1 is MNHNS and CDR2 SASEGT. This CDR3 is 13 amino acids long. The J segment lost 6 bases and the V segment lost 3 bases, leaving 2 bases of the junction unmatched. The DNA of the CDR3 is TGTGCCAGCAGTGAGGGGACTACCAATGAGCAGTTCTTC. This encodes CASSEGTTNEQFF.

The chain uses TRBV7-2 and TRBJ1-3; no clear D. The CDR3 has 15 amino acids. Trimming took off 3 bases at V and 0 bases at J, with 9 bases between the two ends. Germline lookup yields CDR1 SGHTA and CDR2 FQGNSA. CDR3 sequence reads: CASSFGRTSGNTIYF. Here the CDR3 DNA reads TGTGCCAGCAGCTTCGGACGGACCTCTGGAAACACCATATATTTT.

This clonotype was counted ten times or more. This CDR3 reads CASSPNGDISGEQFF. The CDR3 DNA sequence: TGTGCCAGCAGCCCTAACGGGGACATCTCGGGGGAGCAGTTCTTC. The chain employs TRBV28 and TRBJ2-1, with TRBD1 as a possible D gene (6 bases). Germline loops: CDR1 MDHEN, CDR2 SYDVKM. Deletions cut 6 bases from V and 10 bases from J, with 22 bases between. There are 15 residues in the CDR3. Full variable domain (rest looked up from reference TRBV28 and TRBJ2-1): DVKVTQSSRYLVKRTGEKVFLECVQDMDHENMFWYRQDPGLGLRLIYFSYDVKMKEKGDIPEGYSVSREKKERFSLILESASTNQTSMYLCASSPNGDISGEQFFGPGTRLTVL.

This clonotype was counted between two and nine times. The J gene is TRBJ2-7, the V gene TRBV19; maybe TRBD1 (5 bases). CDR1 and CDR2 (germline): LNHDA, SQIVND (reference sequence). The V and J ends lost 4 bases and 0 bases respectively, with 16 bases between them. The CDR3 has 16 amino acids. CDR3 bases: TGTGCCAGTAGTACCCCCGAAGGGGCCCTCTCCTACGAGCAGTACTTC. The encoded protein is CASSTPEGALSYEQYF.

This clonotype was counted a few times. CDR3 sequence reads: CATSHGGTGDEQFF. DNA for the CDR3: TGTGCCACCAGCCACGGAGGGACAGGAGATGAGCAGTTCTTC. The V call is TRBV15, the J call TRBJ2-1; 8 nucleotides line up with TRBD1. This CDR3 is 14 amino acids long. Trimming removed 5 bases from V and 8 bases from J; junction bases left unmatched: 8. CDR1 is LNHNV and CDR2 is YYDKDF in the germline V gene (reference sequence).

The rearrangement uses TRBV24-1 and TRBJ2-3; D gene ambiguous. Germline V gene sequence: CDR1 KGHDR, CDR2 SFDVKD. This CDR3 comprises 13 residues. Between the trimmed V and J ends, which lost 5 bases and 6 bases, there was a span of 11 bases. The chain's CDR3 is CATSGIRSDTQYF. CDR3 in DNA: TGTGCCACCAGTGGAATTAGAAGCGATACGCAGTATTTT.

There are many counts of this clonotype. V usage is TRBV3-1 and J usage is TRBJ1-1; a possible D gene is TRBD1 (5 bases). The CDR3 loop spans 11 amino acids. V lost 6 bases and J 8 bases, leaving 10 bases between the germline ends. Germline values: CDR1 LGHDT, CDR2 YNNKEL (reference sequence). The CDR3 is CASSSGGEAFF. DNA for the CDR3: TGTGCCAGCAGTTCGGGGGGAGAAGCTTTCTTT.